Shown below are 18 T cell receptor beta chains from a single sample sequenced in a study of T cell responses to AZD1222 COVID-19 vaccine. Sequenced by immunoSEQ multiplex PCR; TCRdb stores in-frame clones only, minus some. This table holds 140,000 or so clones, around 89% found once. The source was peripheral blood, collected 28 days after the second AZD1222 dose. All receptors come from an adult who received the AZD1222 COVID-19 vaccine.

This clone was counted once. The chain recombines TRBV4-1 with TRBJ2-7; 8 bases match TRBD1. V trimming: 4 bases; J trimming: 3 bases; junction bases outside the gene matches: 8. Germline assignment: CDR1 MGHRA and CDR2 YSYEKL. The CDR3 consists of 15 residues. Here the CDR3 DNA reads TGCGCCAGCAGCCTTTACGAGGACAGGGACTACGAGCAGTACTTC. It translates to CASSLYEDRDYEQYF.

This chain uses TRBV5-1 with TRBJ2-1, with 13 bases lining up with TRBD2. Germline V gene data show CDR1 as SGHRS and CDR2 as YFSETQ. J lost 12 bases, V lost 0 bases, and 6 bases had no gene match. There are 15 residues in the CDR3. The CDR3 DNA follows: TGCGCCAGCAGCTTGGCCTTGGGACTAGCGGGATGGCAGTTCTTC. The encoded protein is CASSLALGLAGWQFF.

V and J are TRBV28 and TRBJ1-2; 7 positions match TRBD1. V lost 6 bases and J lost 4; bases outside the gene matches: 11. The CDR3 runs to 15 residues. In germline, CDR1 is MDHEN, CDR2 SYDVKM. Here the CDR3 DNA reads TGTGCCAGCAGGTATACGACAGGGCGGACCTATGGCTACACCTTC. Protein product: CASRYTTGRTYGYTF.

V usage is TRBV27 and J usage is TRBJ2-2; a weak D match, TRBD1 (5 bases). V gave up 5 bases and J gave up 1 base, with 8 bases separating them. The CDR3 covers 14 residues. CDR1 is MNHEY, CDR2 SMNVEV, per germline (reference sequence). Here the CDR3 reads CASSLQGNTGELFF. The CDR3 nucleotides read TGTGCCAGCAGTCTCCAGGGGAACACCGGGGAGCTGTTTTTT.

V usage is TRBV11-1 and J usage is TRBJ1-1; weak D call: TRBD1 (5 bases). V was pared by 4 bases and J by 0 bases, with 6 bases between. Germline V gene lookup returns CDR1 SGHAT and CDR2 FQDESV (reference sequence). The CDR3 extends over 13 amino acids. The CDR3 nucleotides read TGTGCCAGCAGCTCGGGGCTGAACACTGAAGCTTTCTTT. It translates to CASSSGLNTEAFF.

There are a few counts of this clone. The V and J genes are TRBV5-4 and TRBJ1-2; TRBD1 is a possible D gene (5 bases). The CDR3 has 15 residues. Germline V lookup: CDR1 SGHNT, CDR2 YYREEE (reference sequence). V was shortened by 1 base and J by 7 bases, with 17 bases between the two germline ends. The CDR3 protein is CASSLRTGTGSGYTF. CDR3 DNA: TGTGCCAGCAGCTTGAGGACCGGGACGGGGAGTGGCTACACCTTC.

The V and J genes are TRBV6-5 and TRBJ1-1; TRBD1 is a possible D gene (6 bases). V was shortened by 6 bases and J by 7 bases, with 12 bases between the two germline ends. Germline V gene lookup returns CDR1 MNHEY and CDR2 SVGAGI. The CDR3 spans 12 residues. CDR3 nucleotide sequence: TGTGCCAGCAGAAACAGGGTCGGTGAAGCTTTCTTT. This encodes CASRNRVGEAFF.

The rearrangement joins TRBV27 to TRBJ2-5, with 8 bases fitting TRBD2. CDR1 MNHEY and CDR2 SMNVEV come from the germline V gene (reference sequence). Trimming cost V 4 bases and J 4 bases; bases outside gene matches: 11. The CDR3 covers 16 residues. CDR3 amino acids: CASSSYGLARGETQYF. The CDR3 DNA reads TGTGCCAGCAGTTCGTACGGACTAGCCCGGGGAGAGACCCAGTACTTC.

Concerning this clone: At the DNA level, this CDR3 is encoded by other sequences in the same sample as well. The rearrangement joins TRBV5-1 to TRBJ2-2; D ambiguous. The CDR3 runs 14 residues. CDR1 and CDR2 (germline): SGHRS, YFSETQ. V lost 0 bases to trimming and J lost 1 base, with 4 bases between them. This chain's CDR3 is CASSLGQNTGELFF. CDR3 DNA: TGCGCCAGCAGCTTGGGACAGAACACCGGGGAGCTGTTTTTT.

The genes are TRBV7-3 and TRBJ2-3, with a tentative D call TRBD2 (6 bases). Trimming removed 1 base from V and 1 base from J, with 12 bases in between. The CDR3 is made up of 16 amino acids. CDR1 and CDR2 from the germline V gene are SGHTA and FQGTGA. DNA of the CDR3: TGTGCCAGCAGCTTAAACCTGGCTAGCGGCACAGATACGCAGTATTTT. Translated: CASSLNLASGTDTQYF. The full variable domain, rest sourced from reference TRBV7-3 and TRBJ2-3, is GAGVSQTPSNKVTEKGKYVELRCDPISGHTALYWYRQSLGQGPEFLIYFQGTGAADDSGLPNDRFFAVRPEGSVSTLKIQRTERGDSAVYLCASSLNLASGTDTQYFGPGTRLTVL.

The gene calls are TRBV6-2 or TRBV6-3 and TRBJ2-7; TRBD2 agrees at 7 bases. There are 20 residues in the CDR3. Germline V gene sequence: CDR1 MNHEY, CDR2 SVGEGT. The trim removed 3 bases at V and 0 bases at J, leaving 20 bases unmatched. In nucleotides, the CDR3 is TGTGCCAGCAGTTATGACCTGTGGGACTATGGGGTAAGGAGCTCCTACGAGCAGTACTTC. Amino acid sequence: CASSYDLWDYGVRSSYEQYF.

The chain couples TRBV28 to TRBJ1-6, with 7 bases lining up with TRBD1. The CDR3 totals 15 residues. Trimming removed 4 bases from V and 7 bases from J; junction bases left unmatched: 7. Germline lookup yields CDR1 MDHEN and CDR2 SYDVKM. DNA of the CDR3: TGTGCCAGCAGTTCCCCGACAGGGCAGAATTCACCCCTCCACTTT. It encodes CASSSPTGQNSPLHF.

DNA for the CDR3: TGTGCCAGTAGTCCAGGGATCGAAAGTTCACCCCTCCACTTT. Residues: CASSPGIESSPLHF. The gene calls are TRBV19 and TRBJ1-6; D may be TRBD1 (5 bases). The CDR3 has 14 amino acids. Per the germline V gene, CDR1 is LNHDA and CDR2 is SQIVND (reference sequence). The V end lost 5 bases, the J end lost 9 bases, and 14 bases lay between the germline ends.

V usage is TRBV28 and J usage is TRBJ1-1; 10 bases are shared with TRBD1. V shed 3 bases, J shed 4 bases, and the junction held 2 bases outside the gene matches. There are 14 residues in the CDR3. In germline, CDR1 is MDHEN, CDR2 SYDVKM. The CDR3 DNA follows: TGTGCCAGCAGTTTGGGACAGGGGCCCACTGAAGCTTTCTTT. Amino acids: CASSLGQGPTEAFF.

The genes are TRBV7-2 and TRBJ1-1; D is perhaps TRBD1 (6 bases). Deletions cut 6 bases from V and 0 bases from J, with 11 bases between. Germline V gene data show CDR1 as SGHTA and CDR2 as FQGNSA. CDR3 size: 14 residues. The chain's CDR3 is CASRQGGMNTEAFF. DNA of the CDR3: TGTGCCAGCAGGCAAGGGGGAATGAACACTGAAGCTTTCTTT.

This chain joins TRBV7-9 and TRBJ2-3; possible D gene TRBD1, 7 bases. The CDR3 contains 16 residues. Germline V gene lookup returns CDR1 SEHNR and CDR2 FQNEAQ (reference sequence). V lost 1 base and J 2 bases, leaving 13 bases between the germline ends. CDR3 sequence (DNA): TGTGCCAGCAGCTTAGTCGGAGGGGGCGTCACAGATACGCAGTATTTT. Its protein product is CASSLVGGGVTDTQYF.

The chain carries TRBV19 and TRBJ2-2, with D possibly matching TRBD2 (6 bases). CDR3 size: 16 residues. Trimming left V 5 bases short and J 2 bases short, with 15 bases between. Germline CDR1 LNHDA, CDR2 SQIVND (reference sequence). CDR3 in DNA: TGTGCCAGTAGTCTGCGGGGAACCACTAACACCGGGGAGCTGTTTTTT. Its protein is CASSLRGTTNTGELFF.

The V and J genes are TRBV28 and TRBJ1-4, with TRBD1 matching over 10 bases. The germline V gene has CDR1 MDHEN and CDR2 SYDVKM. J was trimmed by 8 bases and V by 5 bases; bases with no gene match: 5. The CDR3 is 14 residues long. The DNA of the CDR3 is TGTGCCAGCAGTGGACAGGGGGAGGCCGAAAAACTGTTTTTT. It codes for CASSGQGEAEKLFF. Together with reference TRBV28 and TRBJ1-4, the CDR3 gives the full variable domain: DVKVTQSSRYLVKRTGEKVFLECVQDMDHENMFWYRQDPGLGLRLIYFSYDVKMKEKGDIPEGYSVSREKKERFSLILESASTNQTSMYLCASSGQGEAEKLFFGSGTQLSVL.